This T cell receptor beta chain is from a study of T cells expressing NK-cell markers. Each CDR3 protein gets one entry in TCRdb, which reprocessed the 5' RACE reads and gives no DNA. The specimen's table records 140,000 to 150,000 distinct CDR3 sequences. This CDR3 spans 16 amino acids. CDR1 and CDR2 (germline): SGHNT, YYREEE (reference sequence). V and J are TRBV5-4 and TRBJ1-4; TCRdb's D gene call, TRBD1, goes unchecked for lack of DNA. The clonotype comes from a man between 18 and 35 years old in good health. Sequencing input: blood T cells: a sorted CD56 or NKG2C T cell subset, CD4+ or CD8+ T cells, or bulk PBMC T cells (not recorded which). CDR3 protein: CASSSSRVGGIEKLFF.